This T cell receptor (beta chain) was identified in a study of T-cell memory formation after mild COVID-19. Libraries for TCRalpha and TCRbeta carried sample barcodes and unique molecular identifiers via 5'RACE. TCRdb re-derived calls from the 5' RACE reads in MiXCR, one entry per CDR3 protein. The sample includes around 470,000 distinct CDR3 sequences, about 19% of them seen just once. Whole-study results and caveats: Clones that shrank (day 15 to 85) were balanced CD4/CD8, whereas later expanders leaned CD4+.

Comments on this clonotype: Its antigen remains unknown.

Germline CDR1 and CDR2: KGHSH and LQKENI. The ends lost 8 bases at V and 0 bases at J; junction bases unmatched: 1. CDR3 length: 14 residues. Sequencing was carried out using PBMCs or a T cell subset sorted from them (not recorded which). The sequence was collected from an adult woman who had mild COVID-19 (a few samples of this study predate the infection). Cell type and time point are not known. The chain carries TRBV18 and TRBJ2-7; 13 positions agree with TRBD2. In DNA form, the CDR3 reads TGTGCCAGCGGACTAGCGGGGGACTCCTACGAGCAGTACTTC. Translated: CASGLAGDSYEQYF.